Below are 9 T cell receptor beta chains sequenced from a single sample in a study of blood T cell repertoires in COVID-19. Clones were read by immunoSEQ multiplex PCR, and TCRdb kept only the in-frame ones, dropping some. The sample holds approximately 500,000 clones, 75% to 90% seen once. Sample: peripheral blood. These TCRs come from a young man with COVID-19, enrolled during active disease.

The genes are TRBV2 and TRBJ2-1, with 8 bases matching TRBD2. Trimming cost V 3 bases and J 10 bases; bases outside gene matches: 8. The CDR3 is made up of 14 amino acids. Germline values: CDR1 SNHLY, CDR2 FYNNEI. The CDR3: CASSDGTRRGEQFF. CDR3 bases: TGTGCCAGCAGTGACGGGACTAGGCGGGGGGAGCAGTTCTTC.

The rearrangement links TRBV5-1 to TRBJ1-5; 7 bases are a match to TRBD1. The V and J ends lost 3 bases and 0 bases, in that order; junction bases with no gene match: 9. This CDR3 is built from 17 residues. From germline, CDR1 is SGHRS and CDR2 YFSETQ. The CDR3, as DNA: TGCGCCAGCAGCTCCTTATTGAGACAGGGTAGCAATCAGCCCCAGCATTTT. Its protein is CASSSLLRQGSNQPQHF.

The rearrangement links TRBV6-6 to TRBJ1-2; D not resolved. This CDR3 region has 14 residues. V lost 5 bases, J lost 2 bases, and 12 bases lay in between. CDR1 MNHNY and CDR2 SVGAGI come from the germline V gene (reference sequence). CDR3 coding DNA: TGTGCCAGCAGTCGCCCAGGCACGAACTATGGCTACACCTTC. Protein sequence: CASSRPGTNYGYTF.

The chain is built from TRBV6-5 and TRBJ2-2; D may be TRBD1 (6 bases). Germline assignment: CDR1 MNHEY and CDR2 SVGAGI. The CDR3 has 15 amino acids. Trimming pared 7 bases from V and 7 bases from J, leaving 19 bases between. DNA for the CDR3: TGTGCCAGCACCCTTATGGGGCAGGGGAGCGGGGAGCTGTTTTTT. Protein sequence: CASTLMGQGSGELFF.

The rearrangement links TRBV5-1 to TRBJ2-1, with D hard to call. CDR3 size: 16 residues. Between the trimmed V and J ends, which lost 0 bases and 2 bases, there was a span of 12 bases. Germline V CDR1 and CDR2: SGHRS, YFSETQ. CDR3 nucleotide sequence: TGCGCCAGCAGCTTGGCCGTGTTTCGGGCCTACAATGAGCAGTTCTTC. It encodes CASSLAVFRAYNEQFF. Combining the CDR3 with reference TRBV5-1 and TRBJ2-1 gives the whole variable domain KAGVTQTPRYLIKTRGQQVTLSCSPISGHRSVSWYQQTPGQGLQFLFEYFSETQRNKGNFPGRFSGRQFSNSRSEMNVSTLELGDSALYLCASSLAVFRAYNEQFFGPGTRLTVL.

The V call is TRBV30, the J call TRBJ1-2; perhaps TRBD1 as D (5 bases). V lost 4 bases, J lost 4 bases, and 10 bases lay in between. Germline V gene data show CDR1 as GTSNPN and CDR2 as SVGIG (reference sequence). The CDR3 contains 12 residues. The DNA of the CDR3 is TGTGCCTGGACGAGGGACTCCTATGGCTACACCTTC. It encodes CAWTRDSYGYTF.

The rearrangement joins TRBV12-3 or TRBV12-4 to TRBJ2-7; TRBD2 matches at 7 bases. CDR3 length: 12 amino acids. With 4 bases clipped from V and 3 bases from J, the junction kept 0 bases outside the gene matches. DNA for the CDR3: TGTGCCAGCAGTTCGGGGGGCTACGAGCAGTACTTC. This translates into CASSSGGYEQYF.

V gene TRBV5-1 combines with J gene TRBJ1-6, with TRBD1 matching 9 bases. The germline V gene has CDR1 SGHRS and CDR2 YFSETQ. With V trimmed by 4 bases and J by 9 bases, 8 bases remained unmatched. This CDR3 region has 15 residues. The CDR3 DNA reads TGCGCCAGCAGCGAGACAGGGGGTCACGGTTCACCCCTCCACTTT. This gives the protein CASSETGGHGSPLHF.

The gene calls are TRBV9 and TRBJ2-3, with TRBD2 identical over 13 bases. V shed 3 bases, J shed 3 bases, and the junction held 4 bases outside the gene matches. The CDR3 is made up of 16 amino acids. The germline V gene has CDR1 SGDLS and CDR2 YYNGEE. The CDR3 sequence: CASSEGLAGRTDTQYF. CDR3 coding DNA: TGTGCCAGCAGCGAGGGACTAGCGGGAAGGACAGATACGCAGTATTTT.